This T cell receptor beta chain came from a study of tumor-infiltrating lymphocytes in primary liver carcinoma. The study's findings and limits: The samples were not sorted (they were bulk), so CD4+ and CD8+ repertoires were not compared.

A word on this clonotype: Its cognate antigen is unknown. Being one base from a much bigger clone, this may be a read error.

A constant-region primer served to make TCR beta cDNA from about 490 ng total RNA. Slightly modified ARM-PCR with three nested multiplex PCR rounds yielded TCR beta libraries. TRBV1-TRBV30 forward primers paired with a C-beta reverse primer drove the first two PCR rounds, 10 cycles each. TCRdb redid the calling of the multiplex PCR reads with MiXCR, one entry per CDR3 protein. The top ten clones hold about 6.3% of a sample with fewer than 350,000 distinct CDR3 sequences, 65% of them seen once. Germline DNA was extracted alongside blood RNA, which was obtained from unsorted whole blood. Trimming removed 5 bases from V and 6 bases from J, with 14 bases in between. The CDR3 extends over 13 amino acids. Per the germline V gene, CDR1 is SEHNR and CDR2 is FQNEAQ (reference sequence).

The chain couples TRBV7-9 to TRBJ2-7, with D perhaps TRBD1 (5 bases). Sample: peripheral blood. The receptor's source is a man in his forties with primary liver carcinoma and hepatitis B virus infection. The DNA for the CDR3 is TGTGCCAGCAGCGTGACAGTTTCGGTCGAGCAGTACTTC. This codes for CASSVTVSVEQYF.